Below are 5 T cell receptor beta chains sequenced from a single sample in a study of molecular identifiers for immune sequencing clone quantification. From the PCR reads, TCRdb called clonotypes with MiXCR, one entry per CDR3 protein. The repertoire consists of hundreds of thousands of distinct CDR3 sequences, with about 25% occurring once and the leading ten covering about 0.78%. The sequencing sample was made of naive CD8+ T cells from blood, with Jurkat cell RNA spiked in. Subset of the sample: FACS-sorted CD8+CD4-CCR7+CD45RA+ naive T cells. The receptors come from a human donor in good health. Some libraries in this study had Jurkat cell RNA spiked in.

This clonotype has a count of ten or more. The chain recombines TRBV7-6 with TRBJ2-3, with D tentatively TRBD2 (6 bases). Trimming stripped 1 base from V and 5 bases from J, with 19 bases between. Germline loops: CDR1 SGHVS, CDR2 FNYEAQ. This CDR3 has 17 amino acids. The CDR3 reads CASSLDHVLAYGDTQYF. Here the CDR3 DNA reads TGTGCCAGCAGCTTAGACCACGTGCTAGCGTATGGAGATACGCAGTATTTT.

This clonotype was seen repeatedly, ten times or more. V usage is TRBV9 and J usage is TRBJ1-6; D call uncertain. CDR3 length: 14 amino acids. V was shortened by 2 bases and J by 8 bases, with 11 bases between the two germline ends. In germline, CDR1 is SGDLS, CDR2 YYNGEE. As DNA, the CDR3 is TGTGCCAGCAGCGTCGGTCTTGGGGATTCACCCCTCCACTTT. Encoded protein: CASSVGLGDSPLHF.

In its sample, this clonotype was seen a few times. The chain links TRBV21-1 to TRBJ1-1. TRBV21-1 is assigned pseudogene status. This CDR3 region has 17 residues. CDR3 loop: CASGKGAAGDLNTEAFF. The CDR3 DNA reads as TGTGCCAGCGGCAAAGGAGCGGCAGGGGATTTGAACACTGAAGCTTTCTTT.

The V call is TRBV5-6, the J call TRBJ2-7; TRBD2 agrees at 9 bases. There are 16 residues in the CDR3. V trimming: 2 bases; J trimming: 2 bases; junction bases outside the gene matches: 8. Germline loops: CDR1 SGHDT, CDR2 YYEEEE. As DNA, the CDR3 is TGTGCCAGCAGCTTCGGGGCGGGAGGGCCCCCCTACGAGCAGTACTTC. Its translation is CASSFGAGGPPYEQYF.

This rearrangement joins TRBV6-1 to TRBJ1-2, with 10 bases that match TRBD1. The CDR3 contains 15 residues. CDR1 and CDR2 (germline): MNHNS, SASEGT. V dropped 6 bases and J dropped 4; count of bases not matched to a gene: 8. CDR3 nucleotide sequence: TGTGCCAGCAGCGAGACCGGGACAGGGGTCTATGGCTACACCTTC. It yields the protein CASSETGTGVYGYTF.